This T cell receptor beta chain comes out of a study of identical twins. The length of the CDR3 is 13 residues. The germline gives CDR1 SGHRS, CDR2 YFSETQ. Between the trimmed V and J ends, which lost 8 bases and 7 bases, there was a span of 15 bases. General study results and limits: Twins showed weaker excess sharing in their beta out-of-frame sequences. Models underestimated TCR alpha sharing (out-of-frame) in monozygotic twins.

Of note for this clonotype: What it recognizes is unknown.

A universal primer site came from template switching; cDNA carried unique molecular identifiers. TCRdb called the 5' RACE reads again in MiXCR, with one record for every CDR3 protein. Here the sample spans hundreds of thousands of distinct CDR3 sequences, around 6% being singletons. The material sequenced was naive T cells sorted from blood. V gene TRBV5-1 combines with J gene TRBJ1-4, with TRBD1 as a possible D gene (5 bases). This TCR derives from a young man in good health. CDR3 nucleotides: TGCGCCAGTCGACAGTTAGGAGCTGAAAAACTGTTTTTT. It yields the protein CASRQLGAEKLFF.